These 27 T cell receptor beta chains share one sample of origin, sequenced in a study of blood T cell repertoires in COVID-19. The table came from immunoSEQ multiplex PCR; TCRdb's copy has only in-frame clones and leaves some out. The table lists about 50,000 clones, more than 70% of them singletons. Sequenced material: peripheral blood. The receptors come from a woman aged 80 or over with acute or convalescent COVID-19.

The chain links TRBV2 to TRBJ2-5, with 10 nucleotides matching TRBD2. This CDR3 has 15 residues. CDR1 and CDR2 from the germline V gene are SNHLY and FYNNEI. With V trimmed by 2 bases and J by 7 bases, 7 bases remained unmatched. The DNA for the CDR3 is TGTGCCAGCAGTGAATTGGGGGCTAGCGGGGGGACCCAGTACTTC. It is translated as CASSELGASGGTQYF.

DNA of the CDR3: TGTGCCAGCAGGCCCGGCGGGCGAAGAGAAACTAATGAAAAACTGTTTTTT. Its translation is CASRPGGRRETNEKLFF. The chain carries TRBV21-1 and TRBJ1-4. TRBV21-1 is designated a pseudogene. This CDR3 is 17 amino acids long.

The chain links TRBV10-2 to TRBJ2-1, with 7 bases aligning to TRBD1. The CDR3 loop spans 16 amino acids. The V and J ends lost 8 bases and 4 bases, in that order; junction bases with no gene match: 14. CDR1 and CDR2 (germline): WSHSY, SAAADI. This CDR3 is CASRSLTGVTYNEQFF. DNA for the CDR3: TGCGCCAGCCGGTCCTTAACAGGGGTCACATACAATGAGCAGTTCTTC.

The V and J genes are TRBV19 and TRBJ2-2, with TRBD1 matching 9 bases. Germline CDR1 and CDR2: LNHDA and SQIVND (reference sequence). Trimming took 7 bases from V and 6 from J; bases not matched to a gene: 12. This CDR3 contains 16 residues. The chain's CDR3 is CASKGREQGASGELFF. Written as DNA, the CDR3 is TGTGCCAGTAAAGGGAGGGAACAGGGGGCCTCCGGGGAGCTGTTTTTT.

This clone was observed a single time. The same CDR3 can be traced to other DNA sequences in this sample. CDR3 DNA sequence: TGTGCCAGCAGCCAAGACAGCTCTGGGGCCAACGTCCTGACTTTC. Its protein product is CASSQDSSGANVLTF. This chain links TRBV3-1 (or the pseudogene TRBV3-2) with TRBJ2-6, with D unclear. Trimming removed 0 bases at V and 0 bases at J, with 3 bases between. The CDR3 spans 15 residues. In germline, CDR1 is LGHDT, CDR2 YNNKEL (reference sequence).

The chain couples TRBV28 to TRBJ1-2; weak D call: TRBD1 (5 bases). The V gene's germline CDR1 is MDHEN and CDR2 SYDVKM. The V end was cut by 8 bases, the J end by 6 bases, with 25 bases between. The CDR3 sequence is 16 residues long. DNA for the CDR3: TGTGCCAGCTCCATTGTGGGGCCGTCCCTTAGAAATGGCTACACCTTC. It is translated as CASSIVGPSLRNGYTF.

The chain uses TRBV7-2 and TRBJ1-5; weak D call: TRBD1 (5 bases). Germline CDR1 SGHTA, CDR2 FQGNSA. This CDR3 has 14 amino acids. The V gene lost 4 bases and the J gene lost 0 bases, with 7 bases spanning the gap. The CDR3 protein is CASSYRLSNQPQHF. In nucleotides, the CDR3 is TGTGCCAGCAGCTACAGGCTTAGCAATCAGCCCCAGCATTTT.

The rearrangement uses TRBV3-1 (or the pseudogene TRBV3-2) and TRBJ2-2, with 11 bases that match TRBD1. From germline, CDR1 is LGHDT and CDR2 YNNKEL (reference sequence). There are 16 residues in the CDR3. The V gene end was trimmed by 2 bases and the J gene end by 7 bases; junction bases not matched to a gene: 6. The DNA for the CDR3 is TGTGCCAGCAGCCAATTCGGACAGGGGGCGAGCGGGGAGCTGTTTTTT. It codes for CASSQFGQGASGELFF.

This sequence joins TRBV6-6 and TRBJ2-5; D ambiguous. Trimming pared 4 bases from V and 4 bases from J, leaving 4 bases between. Germline values: CDR1 MNHNY, CDR2 SVGAGI (reference sequence). This CDR3 region has 11 residues. CDR3: CASSSLETQYF. Here the CDR3 DNA reads TGTGCCAGCAGTTCCTTAGAGACCCAGTACTTC.

This chain connects TRBV20-1 to TRBJ1-1; no clear D gene. The CDR3 loop spans 11 amino acids. Germline values: CDR1 DFQATT, CDR2 SNEGSKA (reference sequence). The V gene lost 6 bases and the J gene lost 2 bases, with 7 bases spanning the gap. CDR3 coding DNA: TGCAGTGCCACGAGTAACACTGAAGCTTTCTTT. The encoded protein is CSATSNTEAFF.

The V call is TRBV6-1, the J call TRBJ1-4, with 9 nucleotides matching TRBD1. CDR1 is MNHNS and CDR2 is SASEGT in the germline V gene. The CDR3 spans 16 residues. With 4 bases clipped from V and 3 bases from J, the junction kept 6 bases outside the gene matches. The CDR3 region is CASSVDRGFANEKLFF. The CDR3 DNA follows: TGTGCCAGCAGTGTAGACAGGGGGTTCGCTAATGAAAAACTGTTTTTT.

V is TRBV3-1 (or the pseudogene TRBV3-2) and J is TRBJ2-5, with 12 bases fitting TRBD2. The CDR3 totals 17 residues. Germline CDR1 reads LGHDT; CDR2 reads YNNKEL (reference sequence). Losses at the gene ends were 4 bases for V and 2 bases for J; bases not matched to a gene: 8. CDR3 residues: CASSLGLAGTRQETQYF. The DNA of the CDR3 is TGTGCCAGCAGCCTCGGACTAGCGGGGACTCGGCAAGAGACCCAGTACTTC.

The CDR3 spells CASSHDRGRDEQFF. As DNA, the CDR3 is TGTGCCAGCAGCCACGACAGGGGGAGGGATGAGCAGTTCTTC. This rearrangement joins TRBV3-1 (or the pseudogene TRBV3-2) to TRBJ2-1; 9 bases map to TRBD1. The CDR3 has 14 amino acids. Germline CDR1 LGHDT, CDR2 YNNKEL (reference sequence). J gave up 8 bases and V 3 bases, and 5 bases lay outside the gene matches.

The chain joins TRBV3-1 (or the pseudogene TRBV3-2) to TRBJ2-3; TRBD2 agrees at 11 bases. Germline assignment: CDR1 LGHDT and CDR2 YNNKEL (reference sequence). CDR3 size: 16 residues. The V segment lost 4 bases and the J segment 2 bases; nucleotides outside the gene matches: 5. The CDR3 nucleotides are TGTGCCAGCAGCCGTTCTAGCGGGGGGCACACAGATACGCAGTATTTT. Translated: CASSRSSGGHTDTQYF.

The CDR3 loop is CASSQDDTPNEKLFF. The DNA for the CDR3 is TGCGCCAGCAGCCAAGACGACACCCCTAATGAAAAACTGTTTTTT. The chain carries TRBV4-1 and TRBJ1-4; no clear D. V gave up 0 bases and J gave up 3 bases, with 8 bases separating them. From germline, CDR1 is MGHRA and CDR2 YSYEKL. The CDR3 totals 15 residues.

The chain uses TRBV5-4 and TRBJ2-3; 13 nucleotides match TRBD2. The length of the CDR3 is 15 residues. The germline V gene has CDR1 SGHNT and CDR2 YYREEE (reference sequence). V shed 5 bases and J 4 bases; nucleotides not matched to a gene: 4. The CDR3 protein is CASRWGLAGPDTQYF. CDR3 nucleotides: TGTGCCAGCAGATGGGGACTAGCGGGGCCAGATACGCAGTATTTT. Looking up the rest from reference TRBV5-4 and TRBJ2-3 gives the full variable domain: ETGVTQSPTHLIKTRGQQVTLRCSSQSGHNTVSWYQQALGQGPQFIFQYYREEENGRGNFPPRFSGLQFPNYSSELNVNALELDDSALYLCASRWGLAGPDTQYFGPGTRLTVL.

This rearrangement joins TRBV28 to TRBJ1-2; D uncertain. Germline V lookup: CDR1 MDHEN, CDR2 SYDVKM. CDR3 length equals 16 residues. Trimming removed 1 base from V and 7 bases from J, with 19 bases in between. Here the CDR3 reads CASSLFETFGVSGYTF. CDR3 DNA: TGTGCCAGCAGTTTATTTGAGACTTTCGGGGTTTCTGGCTACACCTTC.

The V gene is TRBV28, the J gene TRBJ2-2; no clear D. V dropped 4 bases and J dropped 4 bases, with 10 bases sitting between them. The CDR3 covers 14 residues. Germline lookup yields CDR1 MDHEN and CDR2 SYDVKM. This CDR3 is CASSYGSRTGELFF. CDR3 in DNA: TGTGCCAGCAGTTACGGGTCGCGCACCGGGGAGCTGTTTTTT.

The chain is built from TRBV12-3 or TRBV12-4 and TRBJ2-2; D is undetermined. The CDR3 is 13 residues long. V was trimmed by 1 base and J by 5 bases, leaving 5 bases between them. DNA for the CDR3: TGTGCCAGCAGTTTAGTACGGACCGGGGAGCTGTTTTTT. It yields the protein CASSLVRTGELFF.

The rearrangement links TRBV24-1 to TRBJ2-1; D unresolved. CDR1 KGHDR and CDR2 SFDVKD come from the germline V gene. V was pared by 3 bases and J by 4 bases, with 18 bases between. The CDR3 runs to 17 residues. The CDR3 loop reads CATSDASLQAPYNEQFF. DNA of the CDR3: TGTGCCACCAGTGATGCATCGCTCCAGGCCCCTTACAATGAGCAGTTCTTC.

This rearrangement joins TRBV5-6 to TRBJ2-1, with D possibly being TRBD1 (6 bases). Germline V gene lookup returns CDR1 SGHDT and CDR2 YYEEEE. The CDR3 is made up of 14 amino acids. V shed 0 bases and J shed 4 bases, with 8 bases lying between them. The CDR3 here is CASSLVTGYNEQFF. The CDR3 DNA reads TGTGCCAGCAGCTTGGTAACAGGGTACAATGAGCAGTTCTTC.

The genes are TRBV2 and TRBJ2-7, with 8 bases that match TRBD2. The trim removed 6 bases at V and 6 bases at J, leaving 4 bases unmatched. This CDR3 comprises 12 residues. Germline V lookup: CDR1 SNHLY, CDR2 FYNNEI. The CDR3 DNA is TGTGCCAGCAGCGGGGGGGCCCCCGAGCAGTACTTC. Its protein product is CASSGGAPEQYF.

This sequence joins TRBV29-1 and TRBJ1-1; unclear D gene. The CDR3 is 12 residues long. Trimming cost V 4 bases and J 1 base, with 7 bases left between them. Germline lookup yields CDR1 SQVTM and CDR2 ANQGSEA. CDR3 sequence reads: CSVVEQNTEAFF. DNA of the CDR3: TGCAGCGTTGTGGAGCAGAACACTGAAGCTTTCTTT.

The gene calls are TRBV4-2 and TRBJ1-2; TRBD1 aligns across 8 bases. Germline loops: CDR1 LGHNA, CDR2 YNFKEQ. The CDR3 totals 15 residues. V trimming: 1 base; J trimming: 3 bases; junction bases outside the gene matches: 4. The CDR3 region has the DNA TGTGCCAGCAGCCAAGGGTCGACAGGGGACTATGGCTACACCTTC. It codes for CASSQGSTGDYGYTF.

This chain uses TRBV19 with TRBJ2-1; D is possibly TRBD2 (5 bases). The germline V gene has CDR1 LNHDA and CDR2 SQIVND (reference sequence). V lost 5 bases and J lost 8, with 10 bases in between. The CDR3 contains 12 residues. Here the CDR3 reads CASSLERDEQFF. In DNA, the CDR3 is TGTGCCAGTAGTCTTGAGAGGGATGAGCAGTTCTTC.

This chain connects TRBV6-1 to TRBJ1-5; TRBD1 might be the D (6 bases). Trimming removed 0 bases from V and 3 bases from J, with 9 bases in between. The CDR3 totals 15 residues. The V gene's germline CDR1 is MNHNS and CDR2 SASEGT. CDR3 DNA sequence: TGTGCCAGCAGTGAAGCACAGGGATTCAATCAGCCCCAGCATTTT. Amino acid sequence: CASSEAQGFNQPQHF.

This rearrangement joins TRBV28 to TRBJ2-3; D remains ambiguous. CDR1 is MDHEN and CDR2 is SYDVKM in the germline V gene. The CDR3 runs 12 residues. V shed 3 bases and J shed 6 bases, with 7 bases lying between them. The CDR3 is CASSLEADTQYF. The CDR3 DNA reads as TGTGCCAGCAGTTTGGAAGCGGATACGCAGTATTTT.